This T cell receptor beta chain was recorded in a study of identical twins. Study-level findings and limits: It was possible that invariant MAIT and iNKT cells partly confounded the zero-insertion analyses. Twins shared beta out-of-frame sequences in excess, but this excess was weaker.

This clonotype was observed many times. Its antigen is not known. Template switching introduced a universal primer site, and the cDNA bore unique molecular identifiers. From the 5' RACE reads, TCRdb called clonotypes with MiXCR, one entry per CDR3 protein. The table includes around 480,000 distinct CDR3 sequences, about 14% detected once. Trimming took off 5 bases at V and 7 bases at J, with 14 bases between the two ends. From germline, CDR1 is MNHEY and CDR2 SMNVEV (reference sequence). This CDR3 has 13 residues. This sample also appeared in a second study, on yellow fever vaccine responses in identical twins.

This receptor was taken from a woman aged 18-29 years in good health. The chain couples TRBV27 to TRBJ2-5, with unresolved D. Sequenced material: CD4+ T cells sorted from blood. This chain's CDR3 is CASSPVSWGTQYF. CDR3 DNA: TGTGCCAGCAGTCCAGTCTCCTGGGGGACCCAGTACTTC.